This T cell receptor beta chain was observed in a study of T-cell memory formation after mild COVID-19. At least ten counts were recorded for this clonotype. The antigen is not known. The germline gene is not matched at one end of the junction; a read error may be the cause. TCR alpha and TCR beta cDNA libraries carrying sample barcodes and UMIs were produced by 5'RACE using constant-segment primers. Each CDR3 protein gets one entry after TCRdb re-called the 5' RACE reads with MiXCR. The sample has 80,000 to 130,000 distinct CDR3 sequences; 11% are singletons. The CDR3 loop spans 15 amino acids. Germline V gives CDR1 SEHNR, CDR2 FQNEAQ (reference sequence). Findings and limits, study-wide: Researchers found some responding clones in pre-infection memory, a sign that cross-reactive memory joined. Contracting clones, day 15 to 85, had balanced CD4/CD8, and later expanders favored CD4+.

The TCR comes from a man aged 18 to 30 who had mild COVID-19 (a few samples of this study predate the infection). Cell type and time point are not known. The chain joins TRBV7-9 to TRBJ2-7; 9 bases are shared with TRBD2. The sample was PBMCs or a T cell subset sorted from them (not recorded which). CDR3 DNA sequence: TGTGCCAGCAGCCTAGCGGGGACGAGCTCCTACGAGCAGTACTTC. Protein: CASSLAGTSSYEQYF.